Shown below are 23 T cell receptor beta chains from a single sample sequenced in a study of blood T cells in healthy people across ages. Alongside a J-beta primer mix, a sample-barcoded 5' primer served in a second PCR lasting roughly 7 to 11 cycles. One entry per CDR3 protein, called by TCRdb with MiXCR from the 5' RACE reads. The sample holds more than 750,000 distinct CDR3 sequences; 25% to 30% are singletons and the top ten take 10%. The same sample was also used in a study of T cells of mothers and their children.

The sample was blood. All receptors come from a woman aged 40 to 55 in good health.

This clonotype appeared many times. This rearrangement joins TRBV9 to TRBJ1-6; 11 nucleotides line up with TRBD1. Trimming removed 0 bases from V and 9 bases from J; junction bases left unmatched: 2. CDR1 SGDLS and CDR2 YYNGEE come from the germline V gene. This CDR3 region has 15 residues. CDR3 nucleotides: TGTGCCAGCAGCGTAGGGACAGGGGGCAGTTCACCCCTCCACTTT. Translating gives CASSVGTGGSSPLHF.

A single count supports this clonotype. V usage is TRBV7-3 and J usage is TRBJ1-4; TRBD1 might be the D (5 bases). V dropped 8 bases and J dropped 2 bases, with 12 bases sitting between them. The germline V gene encodes CDR1 SGHTA and CDR2 FQGTGA. The CDR3 covers 14 residues. As DNA, the CDR3 is TGTGCCAGCCCAGGGAACTCGACTAATGAAAAACTGTTTTTT. Translating it yields CASPGNSTNEKLFF.

The genes are TRBV7-9 and TRBJ2-1; no clear D. The germline V and J ends were trimmed by 5 bases and 7 bases, with 9 bases remaining between them. The CDR3 runs 12 residues. Germline values: CDR1 SEHNR, CDR2 FQNEAQ (reference sequence). The CDR3 DNA reads TGTGCCAGCAGCCCCCTTTTGAATGAGCAGTTCTTC. This sequence encodes CASSPLLNEQFF.

V and J are TRBV12-3 or TRBV12-4 and TRBJ2-3, with 8 bases fitting TRBD2. Trimming cost V 5 bases and J 5 bases; bases outside gene matches: 6. This CDR3 has 14 residues. The chain's CDR3 is CASSLGLAQDTQYF. CDR3 DNA: TGTGCCAGCAGTCTAGGACTAGCCCAAGATACGCAGTATTTT.

Only a few counts were recorded for this clonotype. V usage is TRBV3-1 and J usage is TRBJ1-2, with TRBD1 as a possible D gene (5 bases). The CDR3 runs 12 residues. V was shortened by 0 bases and J by 13 bases, with 12 bases between the two germline ends. CDR1 and CDR2 (germline): LGHDT, YNNKEL (reference sequence). CDR3 loop: CASSQDREASTF. In nucleotides, the CDR3 is TGTGCCAGCAGCCAAGACAGGGAGGCCTCCACCTTC. Complete variable domain (other parts from reference TRBV3-1 and TRBJ1-2): DTAVSQTPKYLVTQMGNDKSIKCEQNLGHDTMYWYKQDSKKFLKIMFSYNNKELIINETVPNRFSPKSPDKAHLNLHINSLELGDSAVYFCASSQDREASTFGSGTRLTVV.

The J gene is TRBJ2-7, the V gene TRBV4-1; the match to TRBD2 covers 10 bases. The CDR3 has 15 residues. CDR1 is MGHRA, CDR2 YSYEKL, per germline. With V trimmed by 6 bases and J by 0 bases, 5 bases remained unmatched. CDR3 nucleotides: TGCGCCAGCAGTAGCATAGCGGGGGGCTCCTACGAGCAGTACTTC. Translating gives CASSSIAGGSYEQYF.

The chain carries TRBV7-9 and TRBJ2-1; possibly TRBD2 for D (5 bases). From germline, CDR1 is SEHNR and CDR2 FQNEAQ (reference sequence). The CDR3 runs to 13 residues. Trimming shortened V by 5 bases and J by 7 bases, and 12 bases separated the two germline ends. CDR3 coding DNA: TGTGCCAGCAGCATGATGGACTTTAATGAGCAGTTCTTC. Translation gives CASSMMDFNEQFF.

The chain carries TRBV21-1 and TRBJ2-4. TRBV21-1 is shown as a pseudogene. This CDR3 contains 15 residues. CDR3 sequence (DNA): TGTGCCAGCAGCAAAGGCGCGGGAGCCAAAAACATTCAGTACTTC. It translates to CASSKGAGAKNIQYF.

The V call is TRBV18, the J call TRBJ2-1, with 10 positions matching TRBD2. Per the germline V gene, CDR1 is KGHSH and CDR2 is LQKENI. The V segment lost 0 bases and the J segment 8 bases; nucleotides outside the gene matches: 7. The CDR3 runs 16 residues. The CDR3 loop reads CASSPPSLAGGDEQFF. CDR3 in DNA: TGTGCCAGCTCACCACCGTCATTAGCGGGGGGTGATGAGCAGTTCTTC.

To note about this clonotype: A read error may produce the germline difference seen at one junction end. The chain has TRBV5-1 and TRBJ1-4; D is possibly TRBD1 (5 bases). CDR1 and CDR2 from the germline V gene are SGHRS and YFSETQ. The CDR3 contains 15 residues. CDR3 nucleotides: TGCGCCTGCAGCTTGGCCCCAGGCGGGGGTGAAAAACTGTTTTTT. Protein sequence: CACSLAPGGGEKLFF.

This clonotype was observed a handful of times. This sequence joins TRBV20-1 and TRBJ2-1; D is perhaps TRBD2 (5 bases). Per germline, CDR1 DFQATT and CDR2 SNEGSKA (reference sequence). There are 11 residues in the CDR3. V lost 1 base and J 9 bases, leaving 7 bases between the germline ends. CDR3 sequence (DNA): TGCAGTGCTAGAGCGGGGAGTGAGCAGTTCTTC. It specifies CSARAGSEQFF.

This chain connects TRBV30 to TRBJ2-5; maybe TRBD2 (5 bases). The V end lost 1 base, the J end lost 2 bases, and 8 bases lay between the germline ends. This CDR3 has 13 amino acids. Germline loops: CDR1 GTSNPN, CDR2 SVGIG (reference sequence). CDR3 loop: CAWSGGLQETQYF. In DNA form, the CDR3 reads TGTGCCTGGAGTGGAGGGTTACAAGAGACCCAGTACTTC.

The table lists this clonotype with many counts. The chain uses TRBV4-3 and TRBJ1-2; no definite D call. From germline, CDR1 is LGHNA and CDR2 YSLEER. This CDR3 spans 16 amino acids. Trimming took 0 bases from V and 4 from J, leaving 15 bases between them. In nucleotides, the CDR3 is TGCGCCAGCAGCCAAGATTTCGGCGGGAGGGCCTATGGCTACACCTTC. Protein: CASSQDFGGRAYGYTF.

The chain recombines TRBV5-1 with TRBJ1-5; TRBD1 matches 7 bases. The CDR3 spans 13 residues. Germline trimming cut 5 bases from V and 7 bases from J; bases unmatched to any gene: 6. CDR1 is SGHRS, CDR2 YFSETQ, per germline. DNA of the CDR3: TGCGCCAGCAGAGAGGGGGCAGGGCAGCCCCAGCATTTT. The encoded protein is CASREGAGQPQHF.

This clonotype was seen more than once but under ten times. The chain joins TRBV7-9 to TRBJ1-1; D is uncertain. Germline V gene data show CDR1 as SEHNR and CDR2 as FQNEAQ (reference sequence). The CDR3 loop spans 15 amino acids. Trimming stripped 5 bases from V and 2 bases from J, with 15 bases between. CDR3 DNA sequence: TGTGCCAGCAGCCCGGAGGGCCTGCCCAACACTGAAGCTTTCTTT. It is translated as CASSPEGLPNTEAFF.

The rearrangement links TRBV10-3 to TRBJ1-2; 9 bases line up with TRBD1. The CDR3 is 15 amino acids. Losses at the gene ends were 6 bases for V and 6 bases for J; bases not matched to a gene: 11. Per the germline V gene, CDR1 is ENHRY and CDR2 is SYGVKD. This CDR3 is CAIRGTGLHGDGYTF. CDR3 DNA sequence: TGTGCCATCAGGGGGACAGGGCTTCATGGGGATGGCTACACCTTC.

This clonotype was observed many times. The junction differs from germline at one of its ends, possibly a read error. The gene calls are TRBV5-1 and TRBJ1-1, with a tentative D call TRBD1 (5 bases). This CDR3 is 13 amino acids long. Germline V gene data show CDR1 as SGHRS and CDR2 as YFSETQ. The CDR3 DNA is TGTGCCAGCAGGACCGGGGGGAACACTGAAGCTTTCTTT. Translation gives CASRTGGNTEAFF.

As regards this clonotype: Its ends do not fully match the called genes, so a read error is possible. The chain couples TRBV7-3 to TRBJ2-5; 8 bases agree with TRBD2. This CDR3 spans 16 amino acids. Per germline, CDR1 SGHTA and CDR2 FQGTGA. In nucleotides, the CDR3 is TGTGTCAGCAGCTTATCTGTCGGGGGGGTACAAGAGACCCAGTACTTC. Translated: CVSSLSVGGVQETQYF.

The V gene is TRBV20-1, the J gene TRBJ1-2; TRBD1 agrees at 7 bases. The CDR3 length is 13 residues. The germline gives CDR1 DFQATT, CDR2 SNEGSKA (reference sequence). With 6 bases clipped from V and 0 bases from J, the junction kept 4 bases outside the gene matches. This chain's CDR3 is CSATTGSNYGYTF. CDR3 in DNA: TGCAGTGCGACGACAGGGTCTAACTATGGCTACACCTTC.

Many counts were recorded for this clonotype. The chain carries TRBV20-1 and TRBJ2-7; maybe TRBD2 (5 bases). This CDR3 contains 16 residues. V was trimmed by 1 base and J by 1 base, leaving 17 bases between them. Germline CDR1 is DFQATT and CDR2 is SNEGSKA (reference sequence). CDR3 residues: CSARGLGVRLSYEQYF. The CDR3 DNA is TGCAGTGCTAGAGGCCTCGGGGTGAGATTATCCTACGAGCAGTACTTC.

The sample holds a few counts of this clonotype. The chain's CDR3 is CASSLGEARYGQYF. CDR3 bases: TGCGCCAGCAGCTTGGGGGAGGCTCGCTACGGGCAGTACTTC. The V call is TRBV5-1, the J call TRBJ2-5; TRBD2 might be the D (6 bases). Deletions cut 0 bases from V and 11 bases from J, with 17 bases between. Germline CDR1 and CDR2: SGHRS and YFSETQ. CDR3 length: 14 amino acids.

This clonotype was counted many times. The V and J genes are TRBV3-1 and TRBJ1-6; D call uncertain. The V gene lost 1 base and the J gene lost 8 bases, with 9 bases spanning the gap. The CDR3 consists of 14 residues. Germline CDR1 reads LGHDT; CDR2 reads YNNKEL (reference sequence). This chain's CDR3 is CASSQGPTHSPLHF. CDR3 coding DNA: TGTGCCAGCAGCCAAGGGCCGACCCATTCACCCCTCCACTTT.

This clonotype occurred many times. The V gene is TRBV12-3 or TRBV12-4, the J gene TRBJ2-2; no clear D. Trimming took off 3 bases at V and 1 base at J, with 6 bases between the two ends. This CDR3 has 14 residues. CDR3 coding DNA: TGTGCCAGCAGTTTCGCAGGGAACACCGGGGAGCTGTTTTTT. Amino acids: CASSFAGNTGELFF.